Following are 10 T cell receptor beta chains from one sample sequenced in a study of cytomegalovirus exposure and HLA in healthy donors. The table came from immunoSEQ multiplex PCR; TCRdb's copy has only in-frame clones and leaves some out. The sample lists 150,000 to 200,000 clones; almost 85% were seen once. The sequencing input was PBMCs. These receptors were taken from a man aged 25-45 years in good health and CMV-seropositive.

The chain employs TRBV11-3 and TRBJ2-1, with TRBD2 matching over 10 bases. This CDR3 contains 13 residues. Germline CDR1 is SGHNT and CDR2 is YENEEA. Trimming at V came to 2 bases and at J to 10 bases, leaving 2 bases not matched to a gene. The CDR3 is CASSLLAGGEQFF. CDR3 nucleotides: TGTGCCAGCAGCTTATTAGCGGGGGGAGAGCAGTTCTTC.

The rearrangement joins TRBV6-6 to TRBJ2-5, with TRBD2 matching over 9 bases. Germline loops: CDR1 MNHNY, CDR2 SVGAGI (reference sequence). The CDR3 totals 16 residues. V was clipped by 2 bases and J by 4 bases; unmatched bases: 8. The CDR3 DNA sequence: TGTGCCAGCAGTTACGGTAGCGGGAGACTTCCAGAGACCCAGTACTTC. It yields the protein CASSYGSGRLPETQYF.

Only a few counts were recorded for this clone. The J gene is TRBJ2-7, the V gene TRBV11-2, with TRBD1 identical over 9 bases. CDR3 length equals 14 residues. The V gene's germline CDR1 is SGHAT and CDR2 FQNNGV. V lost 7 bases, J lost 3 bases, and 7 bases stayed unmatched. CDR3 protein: CASNYRGQGYEQYF. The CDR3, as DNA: TGTGCCAGCAACTACAGGGGGCAGGGCTACGAGCAGTACTTC.

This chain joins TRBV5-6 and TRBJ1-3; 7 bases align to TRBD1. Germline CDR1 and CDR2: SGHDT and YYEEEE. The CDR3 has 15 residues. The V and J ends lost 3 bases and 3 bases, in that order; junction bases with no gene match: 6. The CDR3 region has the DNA TGTGCCAGCAGCTACAGGGGAAACCGTGGAAACACCATATATTTT. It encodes CASSYRGNRGNTIYF.

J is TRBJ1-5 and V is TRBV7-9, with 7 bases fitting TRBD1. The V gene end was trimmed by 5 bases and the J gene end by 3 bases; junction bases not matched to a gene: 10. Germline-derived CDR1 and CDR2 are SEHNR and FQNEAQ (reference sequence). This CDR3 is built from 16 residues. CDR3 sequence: CASSPLDRDDNQPQHF. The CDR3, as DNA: TGTGCCAGCAGCCCCCTCGACAGGGACGACAATCAGCCCCAGCATTTT.

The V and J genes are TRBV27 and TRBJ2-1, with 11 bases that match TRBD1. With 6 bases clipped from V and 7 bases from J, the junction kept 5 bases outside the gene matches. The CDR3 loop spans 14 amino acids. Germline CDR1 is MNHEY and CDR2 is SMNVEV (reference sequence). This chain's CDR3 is CASRDRGRGNEQFF. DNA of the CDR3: TGTGCCAGCAGGGACAGGGGGCGCGGGAATGAGCAGTTCTTC.

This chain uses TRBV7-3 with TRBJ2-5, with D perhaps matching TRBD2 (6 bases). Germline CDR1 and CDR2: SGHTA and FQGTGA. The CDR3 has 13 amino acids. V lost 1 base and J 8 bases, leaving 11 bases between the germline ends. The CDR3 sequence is CASSLNGGGTQYF. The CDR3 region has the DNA TGTGCCAGCAGCTTAAACGGGGGAGGAACCCAGTACTTC.

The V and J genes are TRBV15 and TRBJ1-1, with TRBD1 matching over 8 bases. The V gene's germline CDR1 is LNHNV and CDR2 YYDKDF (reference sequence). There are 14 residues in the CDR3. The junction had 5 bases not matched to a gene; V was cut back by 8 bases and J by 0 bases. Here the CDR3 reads CATGGQGLNTEAFF. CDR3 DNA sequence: TGTGCCACCGGAGGACAGGGTTTGAACACTGAAGCTTTCTTT.

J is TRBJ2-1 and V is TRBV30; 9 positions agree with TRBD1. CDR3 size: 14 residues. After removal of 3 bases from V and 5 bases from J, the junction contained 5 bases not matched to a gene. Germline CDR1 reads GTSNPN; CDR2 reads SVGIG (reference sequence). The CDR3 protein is CAWRIRDRDNEQFF. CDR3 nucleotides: TGTGCCTGGAGGATCCGGGACAGGGACAATGAGCAGTTCTTC.

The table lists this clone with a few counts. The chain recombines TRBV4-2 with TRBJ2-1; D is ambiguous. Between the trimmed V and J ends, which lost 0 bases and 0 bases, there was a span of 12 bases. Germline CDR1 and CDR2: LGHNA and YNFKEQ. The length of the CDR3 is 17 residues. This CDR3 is CASSQDRRSRSYNEQFF. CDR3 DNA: TGTGCCAGCAGCCAAGATCGGCGGTCCCGCTCCTACAATGAGCAGTTCTTC.